This T cell receptor (beta chain) derives from a study of blood T cell repertoires in COVID-19. Only in-frame clones appear in the TCRdb table, and some are missing; sequencing was by immunoSEQ multiplex PCR. The data contain some 83,000 clones, approximately 89% of them singletons. V was trimmed by 7 bases and J by 3 bases, leaving 10 bases between them. CDR1 SQVTM and CDR2 ANQGSEA come from the germline V gene. The CDR3 runs 11 residues. The J gene is TRBJ2-7, the V gene TRBV29-1; TRBD1 is a possible D gene (7 bases). The clonotype comes from a man in his fifties with acute or convalescent COVID-19. Sequenced input: peripheral blood. This CDR3 reads CSAGDSYEQYV. DNA for the CDR3: TGCAGCGCGGGGGACAGCTACGAGCAGTACGTC.